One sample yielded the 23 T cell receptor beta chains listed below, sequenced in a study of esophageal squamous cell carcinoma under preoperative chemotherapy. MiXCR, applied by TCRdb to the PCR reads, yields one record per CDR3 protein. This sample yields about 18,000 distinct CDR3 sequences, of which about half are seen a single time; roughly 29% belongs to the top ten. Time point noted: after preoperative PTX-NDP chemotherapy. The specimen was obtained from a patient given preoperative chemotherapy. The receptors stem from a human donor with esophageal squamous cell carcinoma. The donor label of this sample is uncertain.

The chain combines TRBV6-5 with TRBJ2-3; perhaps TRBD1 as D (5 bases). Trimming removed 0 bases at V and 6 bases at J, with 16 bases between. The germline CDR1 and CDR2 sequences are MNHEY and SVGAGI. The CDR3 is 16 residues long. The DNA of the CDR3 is TGTGCCAGCAGTTACTCAGGGGCCTCGGCAACCGATACGCAGTATTTT. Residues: CASSYSGASATDTQYF.

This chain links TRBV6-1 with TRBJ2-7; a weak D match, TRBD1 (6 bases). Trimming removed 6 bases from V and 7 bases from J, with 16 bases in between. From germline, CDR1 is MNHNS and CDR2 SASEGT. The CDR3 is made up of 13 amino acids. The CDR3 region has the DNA TGTGCCAGCAGCCGGACAGACTTGTGGGAGCAGTACTTC. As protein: CASSRTDLWEQYF.

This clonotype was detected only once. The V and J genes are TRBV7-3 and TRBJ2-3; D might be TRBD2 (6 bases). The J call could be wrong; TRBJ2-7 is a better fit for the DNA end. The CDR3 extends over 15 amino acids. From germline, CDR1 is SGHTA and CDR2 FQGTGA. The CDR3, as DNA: TGTGCCAGCAGCGCGGGTCGCGGGGAGAAAAATACGCAGTACTTC. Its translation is CASSAGRGEKNTQYF.

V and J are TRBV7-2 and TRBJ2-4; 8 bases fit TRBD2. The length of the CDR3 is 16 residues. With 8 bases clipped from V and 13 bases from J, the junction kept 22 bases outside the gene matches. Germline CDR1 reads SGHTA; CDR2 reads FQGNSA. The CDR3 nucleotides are TGTGCCAGCCGCGCACGGGGGGGGTGGAGCAAAGATACGCAGTACTTC. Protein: CASRARGGWSKDTQYF.

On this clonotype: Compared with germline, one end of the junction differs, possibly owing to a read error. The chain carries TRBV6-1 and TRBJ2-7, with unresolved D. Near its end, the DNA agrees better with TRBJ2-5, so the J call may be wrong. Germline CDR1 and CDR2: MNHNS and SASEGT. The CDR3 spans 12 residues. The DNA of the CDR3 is TGTGCCAGCAGCCGCCCCCAAGGGACCCAGTACTTC. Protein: CASSRPQGTQYF.

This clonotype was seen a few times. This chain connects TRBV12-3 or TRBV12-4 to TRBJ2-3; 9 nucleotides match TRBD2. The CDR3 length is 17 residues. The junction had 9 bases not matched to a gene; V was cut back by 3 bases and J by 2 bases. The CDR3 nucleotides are TGTGCCAGCAGTTTCGGCCTCGAGCGGGGGGCCACAGATACGCAGTATTTT. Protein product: CASSFGLERGATDTQYF.

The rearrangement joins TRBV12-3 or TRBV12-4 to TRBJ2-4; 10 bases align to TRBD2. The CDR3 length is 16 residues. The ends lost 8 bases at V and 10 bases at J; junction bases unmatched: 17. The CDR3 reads CASGDSGGTYQEIQYF. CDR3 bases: TGTGCCAGCGGCGATAGCGGGGGGACTTACCAAGAGATTCAGTACTTC.

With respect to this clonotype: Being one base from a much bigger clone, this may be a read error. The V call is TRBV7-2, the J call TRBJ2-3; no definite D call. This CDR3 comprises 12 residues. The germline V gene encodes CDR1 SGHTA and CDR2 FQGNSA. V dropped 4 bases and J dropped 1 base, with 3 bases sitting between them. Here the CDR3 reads CASSSGTDTQYF. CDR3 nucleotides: TGTGCCAGCAGCTCAGGCACAGATACGCAGTATTTT.

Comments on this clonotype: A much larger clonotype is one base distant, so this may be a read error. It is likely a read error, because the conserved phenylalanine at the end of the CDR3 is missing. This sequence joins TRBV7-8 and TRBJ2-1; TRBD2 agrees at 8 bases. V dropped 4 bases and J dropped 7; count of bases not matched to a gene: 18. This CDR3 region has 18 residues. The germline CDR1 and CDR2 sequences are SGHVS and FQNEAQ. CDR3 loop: CASSYVSGSIRIHNEQFC. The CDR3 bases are TGTGCCAGCAGCTATGTAAGCGGGAGTATTAGGATTCATAATGAGCAGTTCTGC.

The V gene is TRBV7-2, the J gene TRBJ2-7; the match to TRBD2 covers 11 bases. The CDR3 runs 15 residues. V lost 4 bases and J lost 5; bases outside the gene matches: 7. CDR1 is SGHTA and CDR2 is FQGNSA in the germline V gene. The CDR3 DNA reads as TGTGCCAGCAGCTCGCCCACTAGCGGGAGCAACGAGCAGTACTTC. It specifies CASSSPTSGSNEQYF.

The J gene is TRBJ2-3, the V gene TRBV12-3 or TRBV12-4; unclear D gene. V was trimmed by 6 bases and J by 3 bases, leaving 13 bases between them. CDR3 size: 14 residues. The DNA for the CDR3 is TGTGCCAGCAGCCCCACTTCCCTTACAGATACGCAGTATTTT. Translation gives CASSPTSLTDTQYF.

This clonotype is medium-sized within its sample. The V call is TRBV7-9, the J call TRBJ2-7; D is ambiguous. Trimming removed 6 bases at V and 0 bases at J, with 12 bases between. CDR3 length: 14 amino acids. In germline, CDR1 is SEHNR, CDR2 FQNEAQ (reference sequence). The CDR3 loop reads CASRKGGSSYEQYF. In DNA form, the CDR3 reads TGTGCCAGCAGAAAGGGCGGAAGCTCCTACGAGCAGTACTTC. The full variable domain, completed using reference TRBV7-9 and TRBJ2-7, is DTGVSQNPRHKITKRGQNVTFRCDPISEHNRLYWYRQTLGQGPEFLTYFQNEAQLEKSRLLSDRFSAERPKGSFSTLEIQRTEQGDSAMYLCASRKGGSSYEQYFGPGTRLTVT.

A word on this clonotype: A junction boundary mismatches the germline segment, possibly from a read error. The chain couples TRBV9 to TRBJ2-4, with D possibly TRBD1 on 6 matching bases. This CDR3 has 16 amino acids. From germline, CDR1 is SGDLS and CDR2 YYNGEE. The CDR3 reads CPSRGSGLGATNIQYF. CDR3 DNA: TGTCCCAGCCGCGGATCCGGGCTGGGGGCCACAAACATTCAGTATTTC.

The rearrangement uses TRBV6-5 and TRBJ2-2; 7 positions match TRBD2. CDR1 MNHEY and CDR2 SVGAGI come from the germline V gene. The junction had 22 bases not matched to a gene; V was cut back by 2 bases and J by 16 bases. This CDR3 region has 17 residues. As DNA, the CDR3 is TGTGCCAGCAGTTACCAATGGCTAGCGGAGAGCGGAGGGGCGCAGTTTTTT. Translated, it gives CASSYQWLAESGGAQFF.

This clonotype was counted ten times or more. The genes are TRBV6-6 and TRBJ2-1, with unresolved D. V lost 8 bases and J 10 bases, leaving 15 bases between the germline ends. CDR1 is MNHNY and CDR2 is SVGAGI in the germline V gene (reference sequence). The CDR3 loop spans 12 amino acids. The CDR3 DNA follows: TGTGCCAGCGATAACAGACAATACGAGCAGTTCTTC. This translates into CASDNRQYEQFF.

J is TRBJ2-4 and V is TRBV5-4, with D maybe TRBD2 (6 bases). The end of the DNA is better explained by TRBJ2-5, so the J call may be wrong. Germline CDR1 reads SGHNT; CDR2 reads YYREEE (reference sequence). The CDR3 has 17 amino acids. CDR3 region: CASSSGPGERDQETQYF. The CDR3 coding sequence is TGTGCCAGCAGCTCGGGGCCGGGGGAGCGGGACCAAGAGACCCAGTACTTC.

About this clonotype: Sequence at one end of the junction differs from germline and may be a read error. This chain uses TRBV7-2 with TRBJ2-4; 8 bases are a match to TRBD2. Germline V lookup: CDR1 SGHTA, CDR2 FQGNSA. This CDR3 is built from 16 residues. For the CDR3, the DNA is TGTGCGAGCCGCTTAGCGGGGCGGCGAGGCAAAAATACGCAGTACTTT. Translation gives CASRLAGRRGKNTQYF.

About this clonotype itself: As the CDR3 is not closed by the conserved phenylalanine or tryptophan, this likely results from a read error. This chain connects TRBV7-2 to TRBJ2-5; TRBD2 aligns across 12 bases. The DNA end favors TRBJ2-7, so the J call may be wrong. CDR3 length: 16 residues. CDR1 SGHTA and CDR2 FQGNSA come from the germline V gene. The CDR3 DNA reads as TGTGCCAGCAGCACGACTAGCGGGAGTCCCTCCTACGAGCAGTACTCC. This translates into CASSTTSGSPSYEQYS.

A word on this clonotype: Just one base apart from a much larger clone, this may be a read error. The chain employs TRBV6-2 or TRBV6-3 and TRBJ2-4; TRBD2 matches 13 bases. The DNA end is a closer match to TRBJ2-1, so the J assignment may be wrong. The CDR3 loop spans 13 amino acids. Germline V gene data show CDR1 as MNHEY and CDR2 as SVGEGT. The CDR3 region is CASRTSGRPQQFF. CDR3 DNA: TGTGCCAGCAGGACTAGCGGGAGGCCCCAGCAGTTCTTC.

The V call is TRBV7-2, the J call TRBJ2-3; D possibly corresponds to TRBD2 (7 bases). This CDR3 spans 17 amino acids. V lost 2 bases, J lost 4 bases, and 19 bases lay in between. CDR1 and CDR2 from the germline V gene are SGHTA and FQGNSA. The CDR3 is CASSLYARGAVPDTQYF. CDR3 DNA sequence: TGTGCCAGCAGCTTATATGCACGGGGGGCGGTTCCAGATACGCAGTATTTT.

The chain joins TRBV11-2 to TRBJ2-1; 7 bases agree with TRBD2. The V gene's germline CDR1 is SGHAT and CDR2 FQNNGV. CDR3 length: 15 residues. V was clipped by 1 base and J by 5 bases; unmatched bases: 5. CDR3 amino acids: CASSLALAADNEQFF. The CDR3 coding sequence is TGTGCCAGCAGCTTAGCGCTAGCGGCCGACAATGAGCAGTTCTTC.

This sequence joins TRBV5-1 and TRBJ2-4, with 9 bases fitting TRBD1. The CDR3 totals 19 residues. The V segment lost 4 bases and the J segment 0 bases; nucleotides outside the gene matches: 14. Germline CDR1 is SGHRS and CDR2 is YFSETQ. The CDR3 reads CASSPETGTGSLAKNIQYF. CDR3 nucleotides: TGCGCCAGCAGCCCAGAAACCGGGACAGGGAGCTTAGCCAAAAACATTCAGTACTTC.

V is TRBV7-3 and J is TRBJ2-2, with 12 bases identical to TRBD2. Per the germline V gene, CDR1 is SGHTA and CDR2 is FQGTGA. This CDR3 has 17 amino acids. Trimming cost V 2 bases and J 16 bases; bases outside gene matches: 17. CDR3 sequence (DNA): TGTGCCAGCAGCTTACTAGCGGGAGGGGCGAACACAGGGACGCAGTTTTTT. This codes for CASSLLAGGANTGTQFF.